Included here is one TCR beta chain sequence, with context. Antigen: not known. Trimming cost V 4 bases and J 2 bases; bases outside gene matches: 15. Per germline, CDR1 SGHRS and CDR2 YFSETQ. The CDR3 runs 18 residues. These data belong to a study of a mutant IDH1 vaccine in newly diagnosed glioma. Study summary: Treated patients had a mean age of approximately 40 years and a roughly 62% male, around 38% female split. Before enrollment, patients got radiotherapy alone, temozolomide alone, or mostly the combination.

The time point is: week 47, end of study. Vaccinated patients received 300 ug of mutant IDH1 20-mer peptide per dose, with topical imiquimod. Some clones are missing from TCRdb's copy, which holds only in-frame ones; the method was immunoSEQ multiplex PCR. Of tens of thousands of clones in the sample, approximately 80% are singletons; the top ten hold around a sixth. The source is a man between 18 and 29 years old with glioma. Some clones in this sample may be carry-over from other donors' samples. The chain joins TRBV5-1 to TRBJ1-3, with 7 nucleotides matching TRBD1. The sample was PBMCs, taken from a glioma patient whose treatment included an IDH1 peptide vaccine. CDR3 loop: CASSHFTPSRGTGNTIYF. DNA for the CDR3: TGCGCCAGCAGCCATTTTACCCCTTCCAGGGGGACTGGAAACACCATATATTTT.